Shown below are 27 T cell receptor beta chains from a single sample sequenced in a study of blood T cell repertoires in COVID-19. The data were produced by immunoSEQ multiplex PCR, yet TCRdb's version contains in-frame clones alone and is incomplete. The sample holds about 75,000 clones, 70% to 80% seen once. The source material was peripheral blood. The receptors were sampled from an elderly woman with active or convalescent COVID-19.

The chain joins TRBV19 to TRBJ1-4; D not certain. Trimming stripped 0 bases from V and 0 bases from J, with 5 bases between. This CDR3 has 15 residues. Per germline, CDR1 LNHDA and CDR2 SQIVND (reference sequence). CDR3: CASSIDHATNEKLFF. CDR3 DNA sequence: TGTGCCAGTAGTATAGATCATGCAACTAATGAAAAACTGTTTTTT.

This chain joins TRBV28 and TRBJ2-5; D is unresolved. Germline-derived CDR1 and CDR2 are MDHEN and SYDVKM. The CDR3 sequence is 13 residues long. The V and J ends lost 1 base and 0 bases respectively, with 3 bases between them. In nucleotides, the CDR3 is TGTGCCAGCAGTTTATCGTACCAAGAGACCCAGTACTTC. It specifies CASSLSYQETQYF.

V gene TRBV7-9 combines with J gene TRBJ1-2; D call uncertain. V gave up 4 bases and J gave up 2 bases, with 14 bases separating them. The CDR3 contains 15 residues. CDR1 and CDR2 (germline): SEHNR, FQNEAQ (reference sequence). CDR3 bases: TGTGCCAGCAGCTCGAGCGGCAGCCAAAACTATGGCTACACCTTC. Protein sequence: CASSSSGSQNYGYTF.

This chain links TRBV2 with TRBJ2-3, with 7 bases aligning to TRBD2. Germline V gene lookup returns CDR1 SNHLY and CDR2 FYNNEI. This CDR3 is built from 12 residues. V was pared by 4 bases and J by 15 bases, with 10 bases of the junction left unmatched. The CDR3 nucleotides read TGTGCCAGCAGTGTCGGAACGGGAGGACACTATTTT. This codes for CASSVGTGGHYF.

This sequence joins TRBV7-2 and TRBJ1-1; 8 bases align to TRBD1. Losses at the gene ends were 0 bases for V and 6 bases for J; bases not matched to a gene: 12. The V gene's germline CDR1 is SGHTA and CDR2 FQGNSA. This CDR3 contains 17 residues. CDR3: CASSLALSRGRSAEAFF. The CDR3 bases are TGTGCCAGCAGCTTAGCTCTGTCCAGGGGGCGTTCAGCTGAAGCTTTCTTT.

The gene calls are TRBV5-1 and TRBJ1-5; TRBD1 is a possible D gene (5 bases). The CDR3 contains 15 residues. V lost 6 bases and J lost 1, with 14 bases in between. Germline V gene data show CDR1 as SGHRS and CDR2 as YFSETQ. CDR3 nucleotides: TGCGCCAGCAAGGTAGGGGCAGGGAGCAATCAGCCCCAGCATTTT. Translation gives CASKVGAGSNQPQHF.

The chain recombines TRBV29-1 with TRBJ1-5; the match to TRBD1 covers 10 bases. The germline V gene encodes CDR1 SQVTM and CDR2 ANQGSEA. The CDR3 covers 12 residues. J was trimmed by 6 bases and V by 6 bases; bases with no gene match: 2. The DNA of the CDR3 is TGCAGCGTCGGGACAGGGGTTCAGCCCCAGCATTTT. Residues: CSVGTGVQPQHF.

The CDR3 here is CASSIVGAPGTQYF. CDR3 DNA: TGTGCCAGTAGTATCGTAGGGGCTCCTGGGACCCAGTACTTC. The chain joins TRBV19 to TRBJ2-5, with a possible D match to TRBD1 (5 bases). Trimming took 3 bases from V and 7 from J, leaving 15 bases between them. This CDR3 comprises 14 residues. Germline lookup yields CDR1 LNHDA and CDR2 SQIVND (reference sequence).

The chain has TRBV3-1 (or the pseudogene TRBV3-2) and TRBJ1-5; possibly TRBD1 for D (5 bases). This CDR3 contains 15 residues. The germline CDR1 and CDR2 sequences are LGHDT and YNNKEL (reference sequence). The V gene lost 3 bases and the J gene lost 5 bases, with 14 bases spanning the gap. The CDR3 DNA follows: TGTGCCAGCAGCCACGGGCAGGGTGTCCATCAGCCCCAGCATTTT. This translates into CASSHGQGVHQPQHF.

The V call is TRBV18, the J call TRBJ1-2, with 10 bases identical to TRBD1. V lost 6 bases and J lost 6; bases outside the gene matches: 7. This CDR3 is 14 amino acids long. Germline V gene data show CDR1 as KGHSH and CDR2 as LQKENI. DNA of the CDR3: TGTGCCAGCTCCCGGGACAGGGGATCCGATGGCTACACCTTC. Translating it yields CASSRDRGSDGYTF. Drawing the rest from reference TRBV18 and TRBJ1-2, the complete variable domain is NAGVMQNPRHLVRRRGQEARLRCSPMKGHSHVYWYRQLPEEGLKFMVYLQKENIIDESGMPKERFSAEFPKEGPSILRIQQVVRGDSAAYFCASSRDRGSDGYTFGSGTRLTVV.

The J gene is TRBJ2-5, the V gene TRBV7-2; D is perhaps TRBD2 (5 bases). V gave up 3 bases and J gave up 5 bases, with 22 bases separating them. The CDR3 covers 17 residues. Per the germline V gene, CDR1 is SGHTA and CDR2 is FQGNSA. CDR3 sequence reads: CASSFAIGNSGVETQYF. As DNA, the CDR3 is TGTGCCAGCAGCTTTGCGATCGGGAACTCCGGGGTGGAGACCCAGTACTTC.

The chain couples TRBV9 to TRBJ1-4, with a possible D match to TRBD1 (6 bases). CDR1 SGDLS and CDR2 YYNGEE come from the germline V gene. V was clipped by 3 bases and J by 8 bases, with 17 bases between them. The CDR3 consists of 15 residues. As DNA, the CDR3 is TGTGCCAGCAGCGCAGAACAGGGTGTGGGAGAAAAACTGTTTTTT. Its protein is CASSAEQGVGEKLFF.

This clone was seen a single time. In nucleotides, the CDR3 is TGCGCCAGCAGCCAAGGCGACAGGGCAGGGGTCGGGGAGCTGTTTTTT. Translated, it gives CASSQGDRAGVGELFF. This sequence joins TRBV4-1 and TRBJ2-2; TRBD1 agrees at 7 bases. The CDR3 has 16 residues. Germline trimming cut 1 base from V and 7 bases from J; bases unmatched to any gene: 9. CDR1 and CDR2 (germline): MGHRA, YSYEKL.

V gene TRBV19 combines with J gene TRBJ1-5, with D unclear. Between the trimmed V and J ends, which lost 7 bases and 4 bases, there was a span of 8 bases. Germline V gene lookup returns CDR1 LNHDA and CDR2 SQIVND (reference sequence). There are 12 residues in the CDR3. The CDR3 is CASNVFNQPQHF. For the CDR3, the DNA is TGTGCCAGTAATGTCTTTAATCAGCCCCAGCATTTT.

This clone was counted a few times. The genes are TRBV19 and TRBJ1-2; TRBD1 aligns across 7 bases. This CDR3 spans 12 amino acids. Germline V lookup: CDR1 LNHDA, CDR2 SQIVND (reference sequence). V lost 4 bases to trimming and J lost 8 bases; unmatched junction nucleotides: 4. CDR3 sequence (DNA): TGTGCCAGTAGTAGACAGGGAGAAGGCTACACCTTC. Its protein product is CASSRQGEGYTF.

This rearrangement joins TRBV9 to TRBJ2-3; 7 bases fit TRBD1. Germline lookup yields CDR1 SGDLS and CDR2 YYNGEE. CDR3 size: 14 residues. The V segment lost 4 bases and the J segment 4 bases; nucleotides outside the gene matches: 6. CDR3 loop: CASSRTGAADTQYF. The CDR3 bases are TGTGCCAGCAGCCGTACAGGGGCGGCAGATACGCAGTATTTT. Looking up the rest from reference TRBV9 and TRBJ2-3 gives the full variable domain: DSGVTQTPKHLITATGQRVTLRCSPRSGDLSVYWYQQSLDQGLQFLIQYYNGEERAKGNILERFSAQQFPDLHSELNLSSLELGDSALYFCASSRTGAADTQYFGPGTRLTVL.

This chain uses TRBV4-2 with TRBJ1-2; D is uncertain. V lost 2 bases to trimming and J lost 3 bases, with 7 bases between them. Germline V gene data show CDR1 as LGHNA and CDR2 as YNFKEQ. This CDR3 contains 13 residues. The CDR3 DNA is TGTGCCAGCAGCCAACGGCAGGACTATGGCTACACCTTC. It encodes CASSQRQDYGYTF.

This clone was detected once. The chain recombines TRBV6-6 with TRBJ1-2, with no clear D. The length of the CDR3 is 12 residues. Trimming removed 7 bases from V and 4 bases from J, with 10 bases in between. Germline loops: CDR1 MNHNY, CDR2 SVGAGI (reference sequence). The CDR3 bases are TGTGCCAGCACTTTATCGAGCTATGGCTACACCTTC. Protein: CASTLSSYGYTF.

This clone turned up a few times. CDR3 region: CAISLTPLDRNTEAFF. DNA of the CDR3: TGTGCCATCAGTCTCACCCCATTAGACAGGAACACTGAAGCTTTCTTT. The chain employs TRBV10-3 and TRBJ1-1; D possibly corresponds to TRBD1 (5 bases). Germline CDR1 reads ENHRY; CDR2 reads SYGVKD. Trimming removed 5 bases at V and 1 base at J, with 17 bases between. The CDR3 has 16 amino acids.

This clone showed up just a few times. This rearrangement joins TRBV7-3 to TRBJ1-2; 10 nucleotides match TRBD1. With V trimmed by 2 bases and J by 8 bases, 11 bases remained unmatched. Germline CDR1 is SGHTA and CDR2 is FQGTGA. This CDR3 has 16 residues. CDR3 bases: TGTGCCAGCAGCTTAGGTGGGACAGGGGTTCAAGAGGGCTACACCTTC. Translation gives CASSLGGTGVQEGYTF.

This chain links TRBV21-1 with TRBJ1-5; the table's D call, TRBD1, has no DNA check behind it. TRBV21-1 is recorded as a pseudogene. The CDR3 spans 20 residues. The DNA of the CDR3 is TGTGCCAGCAGCAAAAGGCGACAGACCCGACCATATTATAGCAATCAGCCCCAGCATTTT. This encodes CASSKRRQTRPYYSNQPQHF.

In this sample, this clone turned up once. As DNA, the CDR3 is TGTGCCAGCAGCGTAGTCAGGGAGGGTCAGCCCCAGCATTTT. This gives the protein CASSVVREGQPQHF. This chain connects TRBV9 to TRBJ1-5; possibly TRBD1 for D (5 bases). The V end lost 0 bases, the J end lost 6 bases, and 10 bases lay between the germline ends. The CDR3 is 14 residues long. Germline V gene sequence: CDR1 SGDLS, CDR2 YYNGEE.

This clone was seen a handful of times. The CDR3 coding sequence is TGTGCCAGCAGCCAAGATAGGCTAGCGGGGGGGCAACCAGATACGCAGTATTTT. Its protein product is CASSQDRLAGGQPDTQYF. The chain has TRBV3-1 (or the pseudogene TRBV3-2) and TRBJ2-3; the match to TRBD2 covers 12 bases. Germline assignment: CDR1 LGHDT and CDR2 YNNKEL (reference sequence). The junction had 8 bases not matched to a gene; V was cut back by 0 bases and J by 4 bases. This CDR3 is 18 amino acids long.

The CDR3 nucleotides read TGTGCCGCAGGACTGGTTAGCACAGATACGCAGTATTTT. The encoded protein is CAAGLVSTDTQYF. The rearrangement joins TRBV28 to TRBJ2-3, with D possibly TRBD2 on 5 matching bases. V shed 11 bases and J shed 0 bases, with 12 bases lying between them. CDR3 length: 13 amino acids. Looked up from germline, CDR1 is MDHEN and CDR2 is SYDVKM.

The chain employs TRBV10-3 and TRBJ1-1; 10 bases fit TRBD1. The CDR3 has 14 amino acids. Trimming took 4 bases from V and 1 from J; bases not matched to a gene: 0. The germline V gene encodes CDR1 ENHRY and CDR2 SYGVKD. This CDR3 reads CAISGDRGNTEAFF. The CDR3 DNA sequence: TGTGCCATCAGTGGGGACAGGGGGAACACTGAAGCTTTCTTT.

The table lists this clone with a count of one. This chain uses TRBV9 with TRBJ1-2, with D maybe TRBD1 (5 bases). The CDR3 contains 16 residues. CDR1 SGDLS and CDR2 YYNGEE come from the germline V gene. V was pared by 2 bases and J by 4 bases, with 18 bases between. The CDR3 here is CASSVGLGGVSYGYTF. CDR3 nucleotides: TGTGCCAGCAGCGTGGGCCTTGGGGGGGTGAGCTATGGCTACACCTTC.

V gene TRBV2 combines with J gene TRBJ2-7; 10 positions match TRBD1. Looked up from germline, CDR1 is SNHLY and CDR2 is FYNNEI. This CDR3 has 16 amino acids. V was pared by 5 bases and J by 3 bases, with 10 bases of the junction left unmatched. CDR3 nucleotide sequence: TGTGCCAGCAGTCCTCCGACAGGGGGCCTAGTCTACGAGCAGTACTTC. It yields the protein CASSPPTGGLVYEQYF.